This TCR beta chain came from a study of PD-L1 blockade in urothelial cancer. Overall study context: Every 3 weeks, patients received intravenous atezolizumab 1,200 mg, beginning 2014. Blood drawn 3 weeks (second dose) and 6 weeks after treatment start was analyzed. Study results and caveats: More expansion of tumor-associated blood clones, seen at 3 weeks, marked durable-benefit patients. Lower than median blood TCR clonality before treatment predicted better survival.

Only in-frame clones appear in the TCRdb table, and some are missing; sequencing was by immunoSEQ multiplex PCR. The data hold 130,000 or so clones, with about 81% observed a single time. The CDR3 totals 16 residues. Trimming removed 1 base from V and 7 bases from J; junction bases left unmatched: 10. Per the germline V gene, CDR1 is LNHDA and CDR2 is SQIVND (reference sequence). Concerning this clone itself: Its antigen remains unknown.

The time point was: pretreatment peripheral blood. Sample: PBMCs, taken around atezolizumab (anti-PD-L1) treatment. The TCR comes from a man aged 50 or older with urothelial cancer. The chain uses TRBV19 and TRBJ2-1, with 7 bases that match TRBD2. This CDR3 is CASSIGGRAPGNEQFF. CDR3 nucleotide sequence: TGTGCCAGTAGTATAGGTGGGAGGGCCCCGGGGAATGAGCAGTTCTTC.